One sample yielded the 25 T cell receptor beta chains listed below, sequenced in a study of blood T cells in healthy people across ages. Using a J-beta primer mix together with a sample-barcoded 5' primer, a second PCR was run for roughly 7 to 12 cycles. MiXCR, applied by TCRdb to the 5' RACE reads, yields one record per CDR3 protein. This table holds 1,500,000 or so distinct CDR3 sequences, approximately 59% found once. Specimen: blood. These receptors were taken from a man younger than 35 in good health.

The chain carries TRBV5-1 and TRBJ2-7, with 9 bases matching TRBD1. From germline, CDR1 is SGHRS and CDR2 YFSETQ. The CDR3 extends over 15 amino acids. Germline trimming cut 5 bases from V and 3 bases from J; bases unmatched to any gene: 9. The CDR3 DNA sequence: TGCGCCAGCAGTCCGCTGGGACAGGGCTTCTACGAGCAGTACTTC. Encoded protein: CASSPLGQGFYEQYF.

As DNA, the CDR3 is TGTGCCAGCAGCTTAACAAGGGACTCTGGGGCCAACGTCCTGACTTTC. Its translation: CASSLTRDSGANVLTF. The chain has TRBV7-2 and TRBJ2-6; D unresolved. The CDR3 is made up of 16 amino acids. Germline V CDR1 and CDR2: SGHTA, FQGNSA. Trimming left V 2 bases short and J 0 bases short, with 8 bases between.

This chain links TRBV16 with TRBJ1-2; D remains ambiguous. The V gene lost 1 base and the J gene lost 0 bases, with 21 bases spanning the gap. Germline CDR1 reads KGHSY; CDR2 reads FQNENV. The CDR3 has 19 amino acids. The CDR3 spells CASSQLTFFLDRANYGYTF. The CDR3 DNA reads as TGTGCCAGCAGCCAATTGACGTTCTTTCTGGATAGAGCTAACTATGGCTACACCTTC.

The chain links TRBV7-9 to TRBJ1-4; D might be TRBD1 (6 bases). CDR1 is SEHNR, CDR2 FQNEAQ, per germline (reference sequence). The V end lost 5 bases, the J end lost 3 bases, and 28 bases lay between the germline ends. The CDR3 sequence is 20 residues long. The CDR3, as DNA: TGTGCCAGCAGCACCAGTGTTGTCCGGGACAACGACGGAGCTAATGAAAAACTGTTTTTT. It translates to CASSTSVVRDNDGANEKLFF.

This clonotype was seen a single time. DNA for the CDR3: TGTGCCAGCAGCGTAGAAAGCTTCTACAATGAGCAGTTCTTC. This encodes CASSVESFYNEQFF. The genes are TRBV9 and TRBJ2-1; D remains ambiguous. Trimming removed 0 bases from V and 3 bases from J, with 7 bases in between. Per the germline V gene, CDR1 is SGDLS and CDR2 is YYNGEE. This CDR3 spans 14 amino acids.

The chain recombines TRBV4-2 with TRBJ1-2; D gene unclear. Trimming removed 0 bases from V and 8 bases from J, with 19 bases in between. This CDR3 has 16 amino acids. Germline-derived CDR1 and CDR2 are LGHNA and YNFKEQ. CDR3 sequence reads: CASSQDYGGPWSGYTF. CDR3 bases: TGTGCCAGCAGCCAAGATTATGGCGGACCCTGGAGCGGCTACACCTTC.

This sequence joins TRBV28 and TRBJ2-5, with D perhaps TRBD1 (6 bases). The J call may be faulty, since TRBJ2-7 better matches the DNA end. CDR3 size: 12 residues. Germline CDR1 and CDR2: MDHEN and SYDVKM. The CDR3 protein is CASSPGQPEQYF. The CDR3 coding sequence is TGTGCCAGCAGCCCAGGACAGCCCGAGCAGTACTTC.

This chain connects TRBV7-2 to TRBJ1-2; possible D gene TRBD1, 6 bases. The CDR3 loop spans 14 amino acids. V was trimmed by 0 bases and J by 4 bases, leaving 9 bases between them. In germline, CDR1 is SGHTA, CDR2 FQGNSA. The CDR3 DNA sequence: TGTGCCAGCAGCTTAGCGGGGGGCACCTATGGCTACACCTTC. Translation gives CASSLAGGTYGYTF.

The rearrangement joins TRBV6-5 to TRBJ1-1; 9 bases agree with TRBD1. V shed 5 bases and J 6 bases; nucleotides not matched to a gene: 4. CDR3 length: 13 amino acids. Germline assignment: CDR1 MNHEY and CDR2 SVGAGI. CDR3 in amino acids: CASSHTGGPEAFF. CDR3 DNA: TGTGCCAGCAGTCATACAGGGGGCCCTGAAGCTTTCTTT.

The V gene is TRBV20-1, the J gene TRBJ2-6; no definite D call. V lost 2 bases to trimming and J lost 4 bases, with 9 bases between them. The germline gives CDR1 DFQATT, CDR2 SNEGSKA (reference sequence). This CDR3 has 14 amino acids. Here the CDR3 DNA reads TGCAGTGCTAGAAGTCCTTGGGGGGCCAACGTCCTGACTTTC. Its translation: CSARSPWGANVLTF.

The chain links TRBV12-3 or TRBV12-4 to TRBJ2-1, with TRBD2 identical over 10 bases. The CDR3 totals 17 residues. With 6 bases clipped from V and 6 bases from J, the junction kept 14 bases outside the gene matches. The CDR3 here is CASSFFPSSGSGNEQFF. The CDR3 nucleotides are TGTGCCAGCAGCTTCTTCCCCTCTAGCGGGAGCGGCAATGAGCAGTTCTTC.

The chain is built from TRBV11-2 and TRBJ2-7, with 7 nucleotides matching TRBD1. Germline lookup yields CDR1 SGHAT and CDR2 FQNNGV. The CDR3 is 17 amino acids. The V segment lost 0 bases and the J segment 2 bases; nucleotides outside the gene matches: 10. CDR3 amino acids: CASSLDEWRQGTYEQYF. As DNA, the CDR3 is TGTGCCAGCAGCTTAGATGAGTGGAGACAGGGTACCTACGAGCAGTACTTC.

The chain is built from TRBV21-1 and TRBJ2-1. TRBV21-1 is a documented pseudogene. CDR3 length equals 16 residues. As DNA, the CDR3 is TGTGCCAGCAGCAAAGTCTCCGGTCAGTACGGCAATGAGCAGTTCTTC. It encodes CASSKVSGQYGNEQFF.

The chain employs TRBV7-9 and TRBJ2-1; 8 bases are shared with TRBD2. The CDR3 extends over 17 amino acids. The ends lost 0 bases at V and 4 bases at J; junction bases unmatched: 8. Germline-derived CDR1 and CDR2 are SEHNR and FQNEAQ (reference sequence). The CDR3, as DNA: TGTGCCAGCAGCTTAGCGATCACGGGGGGGTTTTACAATGAGCAGTTCTTC. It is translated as CASSLAITGGFYNEQFF.

The CDR3 DNA reads as TGTGCCAGCAAAGGCGGGGGGGCCACCTACAATGAGCAGTTCTTC. Protein product: CASKGGGATYNEQFF. V usage is TRBV3-1 and J usage is TRBJ2-1; 9 bases match TRBD2. The CDR3 totals 15 residues. The germline CDR1 and CDR2 sequences are LGHDT and YNNKEL (reference sequence). Trimming cost V 7 bases and J 2 bases; bases outside gene matches: 6.

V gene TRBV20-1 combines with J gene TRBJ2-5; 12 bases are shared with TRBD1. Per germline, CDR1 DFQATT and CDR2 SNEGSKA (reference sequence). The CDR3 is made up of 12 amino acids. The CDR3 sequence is CSTKGQGATQYF. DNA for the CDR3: TGCAGCACTAAGGGACAGGGGGCAACCCAGTACTTC.

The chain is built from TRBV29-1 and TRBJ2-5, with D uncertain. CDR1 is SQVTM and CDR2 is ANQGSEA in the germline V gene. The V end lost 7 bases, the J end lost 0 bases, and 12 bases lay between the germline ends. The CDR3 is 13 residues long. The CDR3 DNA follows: TGCAGCGAAACACGGATTAACCAAGAGACCCAGTACTTC. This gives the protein CSETRINQETQYF. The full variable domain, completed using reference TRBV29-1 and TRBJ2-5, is SAVISQKPSRDICQRGTSLTIQCQVDSQVTMMFWYRQQPGQSLTLIATANQGSEATYESGFVIDKFPISRPNLTFSTLTVSNMSPEDSSIYLCSETRINQETQYFGPGTRLLVL.

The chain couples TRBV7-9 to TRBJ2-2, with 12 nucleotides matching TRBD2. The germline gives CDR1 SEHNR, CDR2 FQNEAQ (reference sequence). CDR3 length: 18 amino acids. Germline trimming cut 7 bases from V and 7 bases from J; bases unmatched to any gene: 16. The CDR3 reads CASTSTSGSVSVGGELFF. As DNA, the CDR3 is TGTGCCAGCACCTCGACTAGCGGGAGTGTTAGCGTTGGCGGGGAGCTGTTTTTT.

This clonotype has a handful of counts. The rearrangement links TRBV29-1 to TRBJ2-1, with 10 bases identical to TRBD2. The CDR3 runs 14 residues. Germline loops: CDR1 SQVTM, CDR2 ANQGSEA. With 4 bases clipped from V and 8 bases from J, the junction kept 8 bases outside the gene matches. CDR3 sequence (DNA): TGCAGCGTTGTCGGGACTAGCGTAGGGGATGAGCAGTTCTTC. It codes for CSVVGTSVGDEQFF.

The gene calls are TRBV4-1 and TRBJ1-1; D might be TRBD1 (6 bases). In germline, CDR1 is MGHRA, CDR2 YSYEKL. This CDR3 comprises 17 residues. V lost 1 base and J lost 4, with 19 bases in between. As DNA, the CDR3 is TGCGCCAGCAGCCAAGTACCGACAGGCCGAGAGGGCACTGAAGCTTTCTTT. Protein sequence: CASSQVPTGREGTEAFF.

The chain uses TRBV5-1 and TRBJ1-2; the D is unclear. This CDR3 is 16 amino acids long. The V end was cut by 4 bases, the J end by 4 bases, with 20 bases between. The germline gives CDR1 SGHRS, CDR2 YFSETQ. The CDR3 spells CASSLGSARATYGYTF. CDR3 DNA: TGCGCCAGCAGCCTGGGGTCGGCTCGGGCTACCTATGGCTACACCTTC.

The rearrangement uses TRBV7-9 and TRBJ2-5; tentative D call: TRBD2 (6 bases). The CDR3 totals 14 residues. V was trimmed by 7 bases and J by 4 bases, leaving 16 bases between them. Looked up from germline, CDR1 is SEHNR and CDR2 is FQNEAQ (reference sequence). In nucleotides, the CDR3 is TGTGCCAGCACACCATGGGACTCGTCAGAGACCCAGTACTTC. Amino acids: CASTPWDSSETQYF. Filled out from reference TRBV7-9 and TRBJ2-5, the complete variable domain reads DTGVSQNPRHKITKRGQNVTFRCDPISEHNRLYWYRQTLGQGPEFLTYFQNEAQLEKSRLLSDRFSAERPKGSFSTLEIQRTEQGDSAMYLCASTPWDSSETQYFGPGTRLLVL.

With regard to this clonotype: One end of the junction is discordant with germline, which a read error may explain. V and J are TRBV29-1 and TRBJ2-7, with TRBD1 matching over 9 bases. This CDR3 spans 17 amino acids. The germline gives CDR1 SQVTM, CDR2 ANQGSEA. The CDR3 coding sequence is TGCAGCGTTGAAGATCCTGGGGGACAGGGAAGCTCCGACGAGCAGTACTTC. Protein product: CSVEDPGGQGSSDEQYF.

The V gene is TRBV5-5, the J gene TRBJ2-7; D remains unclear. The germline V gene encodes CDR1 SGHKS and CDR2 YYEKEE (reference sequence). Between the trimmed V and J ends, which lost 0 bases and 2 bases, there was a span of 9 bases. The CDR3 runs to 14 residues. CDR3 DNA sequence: TGTGCCAGCAGCTTGGCAACTCCTACCTACGAGCAGTACTTC. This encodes CASSLATPTYEQYF.

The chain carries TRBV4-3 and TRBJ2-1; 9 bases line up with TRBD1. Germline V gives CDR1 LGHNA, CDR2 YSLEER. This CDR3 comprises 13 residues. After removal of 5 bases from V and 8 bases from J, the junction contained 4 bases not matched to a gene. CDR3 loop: CASSLGQGDEQFF. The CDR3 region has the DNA TGCGCCAGCAGCTTGGGACAGGGCGATGAGCAGTTCTTC.